The clone carrying this TCR beta chain was seen more than once but under ten times. This entry belongs to a study of T cell repertoires in cytomegalovirus infection. TCRdb re-called the reads through MiXCR, storing one row per CDR3 protein. Of roughly 630,000 distinct CDR3 sequences listed, 20% to 25% are singletons. The CDR3 sequence is 13 residues long. Looked up from germline, CDR1 is DFQATT and CDR2 is SNEGSKA (reference sequence). V dropped 5 bases and J dropped 3; count of bases not matched to a gene: 5. Sequencing input: CD8+ T cells from PBMCs. The V call is TRBV20-1, the J call TRBJ1-2; 8 positions agree with TRBD1. This receptor was identified in a human donor in good health (CMV status not recorded). Some clones in this sample may be carry-over from other donors' samples. As DNA, the CDR3 is TGCAGTGCTTCTCAGGGGGCTGACTATGGCTACACCTTC. This sequence encodes CSASQGADYGYTF.